The TCR beta chain under discussion was sequenced for a study of shared clonotypes between healthy human individuals. Points from the study as a whole: Although depth was large, rarefaction showed that sequencing of the sorted subsets was incomplete.

The donor cohort consisted entirely of Caucasian adults residing in Nashville, Tennessee. Points on this clone: The antigen is not known.

The length of the CDR3 is 13 residues. Germline trimming cut 3 bases from V and 4 bases from J; bases unmatched to any gene: 2. CDR1 is MDHEN and CDR2 is SYDVKM in the germline V gene. This table comes from immunoSEQ multiplex PCR, and its TCRdb copy is limited to in-frame clones, with some not included. The profile shows approximately 2,000,000 clones, less than 95% of them singletons. The genes are TRBV28 and TRBJ1-2; 7 bases are shared with TRBD1. This TCR derives from a man aged 18 to 30 in good health. Some clones in this sample may be carry-over from other donors' samples. Sequenced input: naive CD4+ T cells from PBMCs. Subset denoted: CD45RA+ positively selected. In DNA, the CDR3 is TGTGCCAGCAGTTTTACAGGGGCCTATGGCTACACCTTC. Translating it yields CASSFTGAYGYTF.